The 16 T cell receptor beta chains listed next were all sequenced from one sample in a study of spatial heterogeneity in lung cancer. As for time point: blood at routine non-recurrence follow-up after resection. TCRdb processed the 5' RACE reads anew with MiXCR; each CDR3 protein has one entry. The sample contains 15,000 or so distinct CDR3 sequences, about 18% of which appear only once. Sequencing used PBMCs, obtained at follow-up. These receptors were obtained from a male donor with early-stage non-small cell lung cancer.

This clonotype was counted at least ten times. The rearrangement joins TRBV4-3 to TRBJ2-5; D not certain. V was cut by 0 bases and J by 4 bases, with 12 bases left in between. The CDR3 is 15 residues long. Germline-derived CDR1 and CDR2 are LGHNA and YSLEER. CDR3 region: CASSQDRHHRETQYF. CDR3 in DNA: TGCGCCAGCAGCCAAGATCGTCACCACAGAGAGACCCAGTACTTC.

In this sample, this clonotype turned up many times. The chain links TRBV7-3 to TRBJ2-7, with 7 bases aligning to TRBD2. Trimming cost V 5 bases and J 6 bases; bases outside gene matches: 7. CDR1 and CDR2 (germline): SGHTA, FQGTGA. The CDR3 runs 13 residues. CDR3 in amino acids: CASSPSPGGEQYF. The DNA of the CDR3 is TGTGCCAGCAGCCCCTCCCCGGGGGGCGAGCAGTACTTC. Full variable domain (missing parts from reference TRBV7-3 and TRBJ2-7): GAGVSQTPSNKVTEKGKYVELRCDPISGHTALYWYRQSLGQGPEFLIYFQGTGAADDSGLPNDRFFAVRPEGSVSTLKIQRTERGDSAVYLCASSPSPGGEQYFGPGTRLTVT.

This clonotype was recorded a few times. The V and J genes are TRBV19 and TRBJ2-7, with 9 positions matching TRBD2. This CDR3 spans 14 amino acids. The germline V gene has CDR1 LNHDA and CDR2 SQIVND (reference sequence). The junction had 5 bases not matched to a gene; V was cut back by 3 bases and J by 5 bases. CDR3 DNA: TGTGCCAGTAGTATGCTAGCGGGGTTCCACGAGCAGTACTTC. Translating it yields CASSMLAGFHEQYF.

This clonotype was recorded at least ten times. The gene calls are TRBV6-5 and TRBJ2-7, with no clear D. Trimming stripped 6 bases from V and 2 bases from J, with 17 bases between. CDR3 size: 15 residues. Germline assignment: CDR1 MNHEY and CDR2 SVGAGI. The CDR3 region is CASRADEGHAYEQYF. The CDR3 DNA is TGTGCCAGCAGAGCCGACGAAGGCCACGCCTACGAGCAGTACTTC.

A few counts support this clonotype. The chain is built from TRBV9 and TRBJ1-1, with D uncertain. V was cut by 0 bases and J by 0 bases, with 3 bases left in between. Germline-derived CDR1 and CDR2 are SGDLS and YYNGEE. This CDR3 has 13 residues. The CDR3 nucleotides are TGTGCCAGCAGCGTAGAGGTGAACACTGAAGCTTTCTTT. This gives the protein CASSVEVNTEAFF.

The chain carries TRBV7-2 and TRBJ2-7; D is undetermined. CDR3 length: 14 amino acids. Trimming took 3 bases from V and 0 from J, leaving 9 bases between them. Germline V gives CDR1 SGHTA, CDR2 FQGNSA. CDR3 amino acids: CASSFYGPSYEQYF. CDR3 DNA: TGTGCCAGCAGCTTTTACGGCCCCTCCTACGAGCAGTACTTC.

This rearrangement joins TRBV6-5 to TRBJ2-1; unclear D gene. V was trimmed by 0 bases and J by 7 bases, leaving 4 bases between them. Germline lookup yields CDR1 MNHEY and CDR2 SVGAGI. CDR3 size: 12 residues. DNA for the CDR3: TGTGCCAGCAGTTACTCGAGTAATGAGCAGTTCTTC. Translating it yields CASSYSSNEQFF.

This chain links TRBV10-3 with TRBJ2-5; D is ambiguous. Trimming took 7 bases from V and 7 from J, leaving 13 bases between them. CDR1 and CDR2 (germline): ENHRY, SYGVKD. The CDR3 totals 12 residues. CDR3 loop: CAIMTHTGTQYF. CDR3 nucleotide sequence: TGTGCCATCATGACCCACACCGGGACCCAGTACTTC.

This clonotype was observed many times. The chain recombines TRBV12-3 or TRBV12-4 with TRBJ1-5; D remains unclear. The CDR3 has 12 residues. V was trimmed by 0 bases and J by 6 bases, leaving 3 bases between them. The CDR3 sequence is CASSLAGQPQHF. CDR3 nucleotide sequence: TGTGCCAGCAGTTTAGCGGGTCAGCCCCAGCATTTT.

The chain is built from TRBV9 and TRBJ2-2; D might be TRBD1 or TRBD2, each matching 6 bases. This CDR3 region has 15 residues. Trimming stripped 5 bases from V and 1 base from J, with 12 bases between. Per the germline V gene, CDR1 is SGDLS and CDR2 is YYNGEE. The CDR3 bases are TGTGCCAGCAGGGGGGGCAGCGGGAACACCGGGGAGCTGTTTTTT. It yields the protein CASRGGSGNTGELFF.

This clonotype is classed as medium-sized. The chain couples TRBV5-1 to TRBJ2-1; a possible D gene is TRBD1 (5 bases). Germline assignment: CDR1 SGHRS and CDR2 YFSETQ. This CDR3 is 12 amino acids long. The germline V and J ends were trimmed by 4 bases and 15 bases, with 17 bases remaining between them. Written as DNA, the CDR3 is TGCGCCAGCAGCCCGGAGACAGAGCCGGGGTTCTTC. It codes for CASSPETEPGFF.

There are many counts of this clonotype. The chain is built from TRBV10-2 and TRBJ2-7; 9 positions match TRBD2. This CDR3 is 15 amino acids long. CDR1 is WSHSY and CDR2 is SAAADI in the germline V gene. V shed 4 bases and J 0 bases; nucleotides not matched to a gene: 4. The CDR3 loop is CASSVSGGPSYEQYF. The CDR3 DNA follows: TGCGCCAGCAGTGTCAGCGGGGGGCCCTCCTACGAGCAGTACTTC.

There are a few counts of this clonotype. DNA of the CDR3: TGCGCCAGCAGCCACTCCCTCCGGGGGGGCGGGGAGCTGTTTTTT. Its protein is CASSHSLRGGGELFF. The chain carries TRBV4-1 and TRBJ2-2, with 8 bases matching TRBD2. The V gene's germline CDR1 is MGHRA and CDR2 YSYEKL. The CDR3 totals 15 residues. J lost 7 bases, V lost 3 bases, and 7 bases had no gene match.

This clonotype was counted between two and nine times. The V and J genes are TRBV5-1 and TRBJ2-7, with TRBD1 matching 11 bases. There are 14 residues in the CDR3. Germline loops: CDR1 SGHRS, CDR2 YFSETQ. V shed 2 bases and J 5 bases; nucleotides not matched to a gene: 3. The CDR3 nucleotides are TGCGCCAGCAGCTTAGGGACAGGGGGGCACGAGCAGTACTTC. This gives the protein CASSLGTGGHEQYF.

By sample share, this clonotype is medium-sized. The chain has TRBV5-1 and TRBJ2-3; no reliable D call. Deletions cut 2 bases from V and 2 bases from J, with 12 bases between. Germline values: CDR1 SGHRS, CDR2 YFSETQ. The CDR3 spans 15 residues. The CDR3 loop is CASSFSALNTDTQYF. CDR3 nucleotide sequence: TGCGCCAGCAGCTTTAGTGCGCTCAACACAGATACGCAGTATTTT.

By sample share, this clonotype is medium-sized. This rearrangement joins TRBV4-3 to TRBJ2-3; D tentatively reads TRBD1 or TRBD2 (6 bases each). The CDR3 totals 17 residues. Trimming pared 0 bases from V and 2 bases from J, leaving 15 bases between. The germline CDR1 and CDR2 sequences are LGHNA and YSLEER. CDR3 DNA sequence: TGCGCCAGCAGCCAAGATAGTGGAAGGGGGGCCACAGATACGCAGTATTTT. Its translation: CASSQDSGRGATDTQYF.